This entry features one TCR beta chain sequence. Its specificity is unknown. The data originate from a study of CXCR3-negative and CXCR3-positive naive CD8 T cells. General study results and limits: More hydrophobic TRB CDR3s occurred in CXCR3-positive than in CXCR3-negative naive cells.

TRB cDNA libraries were made by UMI-labeled 5' RACE. One entry per CDR3 protein, without DNA, is what TCRdb gives after re-calling the 5' RACE reads. The sample has 150,000 or so distinct CDR3 sequences. Looked up from germline, CDR1 is SGHDN and CDR2 is FVKESK. The CDR3 totals 15 residues. Definition of naive CD8+ T cells rested on a CD45RO-CCR7+CD27+CD95- profile. The TCR comes from a human donor in good health. Some clones in this sample may be carry-over from other donors' samples. The chain carries TRBV14 and TRBJ1-2; absent DNA, TCRdb's TRBD1 call cannot be checked. The source material was naive CXCR3+ CD8+ T cells from blood. Subset described: CD45RO-CCR7+CD27+CD95- naive CD8+ T cells expressing CXCR3 (TNR3+). CDR3: CASSQGPGVGYGYTF.